A selection of T cell receptor beta chains follows, all from one sample in a study of breast tumors, draining lymph nodes, adjacent tissues. TCRdb redid the calling of the multiplex PCR reads with MiXCR, one entry per CDR3 protein. Found here are about 200,000 distinct CDR3 sequences, about 32% of them singletons; the top ten hold 4% to 5.5%. Sequenced sample: axillary lymph node tissue. The receptors derive from a female donor with breast cancer. Some clones in this sample may be carry-over from other donors' samples. Both conserved end residues are part of each CDR3. Fields, in order: D gene, clone size, V gene, CDR3 length, J gene, CDR3 DNA, CDR3 protein. The D gene is left open where the match is weak. Clone size is given for some rows only: seen once, a few or many times, or a class if the clone is expanded.

TRBD1	NA	TRBV18	17	TRBJ1-3	TGTGCCAGCTCACCTCCGGACAGGGCAAACTATGGCTACACCATATATTTT	CASSPPDRANYGYTIYF
TRBD1	many	TRBV19	15	TRBJ1-2	TGTGCCAGTAGTACAGCCGGACAGGGGACTTGGGGCTACACCTTC	CASSTAGQGTWGYTF
NA	many	TRBV5-6	15	TRBJ1-2	TGTGCCAGCAGCTCGGGGGTAAGAGTTAACTATGGCTACACCTTC	CASSSGVRVNYGYTF
NA	many	TRBV5-6	14	TRBJ2-7	TGTGCCAGCAGCTCACCCGGCAGGGCGAGCGAGCAGTACTTC	CASSSPGRASEQYF
NA	many	TRBV20-1	14	TRBJ1-2	TGCAGTGCTGCCTTGGGGGGGCGTAGCTATGGCTACACCTTC	CSAALGGRSYGYTF
TRBD2	many	TRBV10-2	14	TRBJ2-3	TGCGCCAGCAGCGCTAGCGGACGCACAGATACGCAGTATTTT	CASSASGRTDTQYF
NA	NA	TRBV15	12	TRBJ1-2	TGTGCCACCACGGGGGGATCCTATGGCTACACCTTC	CATTGGSYGYTF
NA	many	TRBV5-6	12	TRBJ1-4	TGTGCCAGCAGCCCAAGGGGGGGCAAACTGTTTTTT	CASSPRGGKLFF
NA	NA	TRBV29-1	11	TRBJ2-3	TGCAGTTACTTCAGGGCAGATACGCAGTATTTT	CSYFRADTQYF
TRBD1	NA	TRBV7-2	12	TRBJ1-2	TGTGCCAGCGCGGACAGGGTGGATGGCTACACCTTC	CASADRVDGYTF
NA	many	TRBV6-5	15	TRBJ2-3	TGTGCCAGCAGTTCTACAGGGGGAGGGCCGGATACGCAGTATTTT	CASSSTGGGPDTQYF
NA	NA	TRBV7-8	20	TRBJ1-4	NA	CASSPRVGQPQHFGGNTIYF
NA	many	TRBV6-5	15	TRBJ2-7	TGTGCCAGCACCAACCTGGGACCCAGGGGCTACGAGCAGTACTTC	CASTNLGPRGYEQYF
TRBD2	once	TRBV3-1	17	TRBJ2-7	TGTGCCAGCAGCCCCTATTTGATAGCGGGAGGGCCTGACGAGCAGTGCTTC	CASSPYLIAGGPDEQCF
TRBD1	many	TRBV6-6	13	TRBJ1-2	TGTGCCAGCAGTCGGTGGACAGGGAATGGCTACACCTTC	CASSRWTGNGYTF
TRBD1	NA	TRBV6-6	17	TRBJ2-6	TGTGCCAGCAGTTATGGACAGGGGAAGTCCGGGGCCAACGTCCTGACTTTC	CASSYGQGKSGANVLTF
NA	NA	TRBV7-2	12	TRBJ1-2	TGTGCCAGCAGCGTCGCGGGAGGTGGCTACACCTTC	CASSVAGGGYTF
NA	NA	TRBV6-1	14	TRBJ1-1	TGTGCCAGCAGTGAACAGGGCATGGACACTGAAGCTTTCTTT	CASSEQGMDTEAFF
TRBD1	many	TRBV29-1	13	TRBJ1-2	TGCAGCGTTATACAGGGGGCGACGTATGGCTACACCTTC	CSVIQGATYGYTF
NA	NA	TRBV10-3	18	TRBJ1-5	TGTGCCATCAGTGAGAGGGGGGCCACTAGCGGAGGGCAAGAGACCCAGCATTTT	CAISERGATSGGQETQHF
NA	few	TRBV6-5	14	TRBJ2-2	TGTGCCAGCAGTCACCCCGGGACTACCGGGGAGCTGTTTTTT	CASSHPGTTGELFF
TRBD2	NA	TRBV20-1	14	TRBJ2-1	TGCAGTGCCACAGCGGGGGGGTTTACTGGGGGGCAGTTCTTC	CSATAGGFTGGQFF
TRBD1	NA	TRBV7-9	15	TRBJ2-3	TGTGCCAGCAGCGCACGGACAGGGGGAGCGGATACGCAGTATTTT	CASSARTGGADTQYF
NA	many	TRBV5-8	15	TRBJ2-2	TGTGCCAGCAGCTTAGGGACAAGGAACACCGGGGAGCTGTTTTTT	CASSLGTRNTGELFF
TRBD2	NA	TRBV3-1	12	TRBJ2-1	TGTGCCAGCCTCAGCGGGGGTGATGAGCAGTTCTTC	CASLSGGDEQFF